These 23 T cell receptor beta chains were sequenced from one sample in a study of cytomegalovirus exposure and HLA in healthy donors. The PCR employed 60 Vbeta primers together with 13 Jbeta primers. Clones were read by immunoSEQ multiplex PCR, and TCRdb kept only the in-frame ones, dropping some. The table lists 200,000 to 300,000 clones, approximately 80% of them singletons, with about 7.3% in the top ten. The material sequenced was PBMCs. Receptor source: an older woman in good health and CMV-seropositive.

V gene TRBV4-1 combines with J gene TRBJ1-3; D not certain. V was pared by 1 base and J by 3 bases, with 16 bases between. CDR3 length: 17 amino acids. Germline V gene lookup returns CDR1 MGHRA and CDR2 YSYEKL. The CDR3 loop is CASSQGGAGIIGNTIYF. In DNA, the CDR3 is TGCGCCAGCAGCCAAGGGGGAGCAGGCATTATTGGAAACACCATATATTTT.

The chain combines TRBV14 with TRBJ1-2, with TRBD1 matching 12 bases. V was pared by 4 bases and J by 4 bases, with 4 bases of the junction left unmatched. This CDR3 is built from 15 residues. CDR1 and CDR2 from the germline V gene are SGHDN and FVKESK. CDR3 bases: TGTGCCAGCAGCCCACCGGGACAGGGGGCCTATGGCTACACCTTC. This gives the protein CASSPPGQGAYGYTF.

In its sample, this clone was seen once. The V gene is TRBV4-1, the J gene TRBJ2-1; 10 bases fit TRBD2. Per the germline V gene, CDR1 is MGHRA and CDR2 is YSYEKL. With 5 bases clipped from V and 4 bases from J, the junction kept 14 bases outside the gene matches. This CDR3 is built from 18 residues. The CDR3 loop is CASSSPPTGTSVYNEQFF. The CDR3 DNA reads TGCGCCAGCAGCTCGCCTCCGACCGGGACTAGCGTGTACAATGAGCAGTTCTTC.

This rearrangement joins TRBV12-5 to TRBJ1-5; tentatively, D is TRBD1 (6 bases). V was pared by 6 bases and J by 3 bases, with 15 bases between. Germline lookup yields CDR1 LGHNT and CDR2 FRNRAP. The CDR3 consists of 15 residues. Here the CDR3 reads CASGQDGQFNQPQHF. Written as DNA, the CDR3 is TGTGCTAGTGGCCAGGATGGACAGTTCAATCAGCCCCAGCATTTT.

This clone was seen a handful of times. This chain uses TRBV11-2 with TRBJ2-1; 10 bases agree with TRBD2. V trimming: 2 bases; J trimming: 12 bases; junction bases outside the gene matches: 4. This CDR3 spans 13 amino acids. Germline CDR1 and CDR2: SGHAT and FQNNGV. This chain's CDR3 is CASSLSRTSGQFF. The CDR3 bases are TGTGCCAGCAGCTTAAGCCGGACTAGCGGGCAGTTCTTC. Variable domain in full (rest from reference TRBV11-2 and TRBJ2-1): EAGVAQSPRYKIIEKRQSVAFWCNPISGHATLYWYQQILGQGPKLLIQFQNNGVVDDSQLPKDRFSAERLKGVDSTLKIQPAKLEDSAVYLCASSLSRTSGQFFGPGTRLTVL.

This clone came up a few times. This chain uses TRBV18 with TRBJ1-5, with 8 bases that match TRBD1. Germline V gene data show CDR1 as KGHSH and CDR2 as LQKENI. The V and J ends lost 4 bases and 5 bases, in that order; junction bases with no gene match: 4. This CDR3 is 14 amino acids long. The CDR3 DNA is TGTGCCAGCTCACTCGGGACAGGAGATCAGCCCCAGCATTTT. Its translation: CASSLGTGDQPQHF.

V gene TRBV15 combines with J gene TRBJ1-2; D gene ambiguous. This CDR3 has 12 amino acids. V lost 0 bases, J lost 11 bases, and 10 bases lay in between. Looked up from germline, CDR1 is LNHNV and CDR2 is YYDKDF (reference sequence). CDR3 bases: TGTGCCACCAGCAGAGACGGTGTAGCGTACACCTTC. Translated: CATSRDGVAYTF. Drawing the rest from reference TRBV15 and TRBJ1-2, the complete variable domain is DAMVIQNPRYQVTQFGKPVTLSCSQTLNHNVMYWYQQKSSQAPKLLFHYYDKDFNNEADTPDNFQSRRPNTSFCFLDIRSPGLGDTAMYLCATSRDGVAYTFGSGTRLTVV.

This chain uses TRBV2 with TRBJ2-7; 9 nucleotides line up with TRBD2. The trim removed 6 bases at V and 2 bases at J, leaving 2 bases unmatched. CDR3 length: 13 residues. The germline gives CDR1 SNHLY, CDR2 FYNNEI. This chain's CDR3 is CASRAGGTYEQYF. CDR3 sequence (DNA): TGTGCCAGCAGGGCGGGAGGGACCTACGAGCAGTACTTC. Drawing the rest from reference TRBV2 and TRBJ2-7, the complete variable domain is EPEVTQTPSHQVTQMGQEVILRCVPISNHLYFYWYRQILGQKVEFLVSFYNNEISEKSEIFDDQFSVERPDGSNFTLKIRSTKLEDSAMYFCASRAGGTYEQYFGPGTRLTVT.

The chain couples TRBV2 to TRBJ2-1, with D tentatively TRBD2 (7 bases). Trimming took off 5 bases at V and 8 bases at J, with 19 bases between the two ends. Germline V gene lookup returns CDR1 SNHLY and CDR2 FYNNEI. The CDR3 totals 15 residues. Here the CDR3 reads CASSYGGPLRDEQFF. CDR3 nucleotide sequence: TGTGCCAGCAGTTACGGGGGGCCGCTTAGAGATGAGCAGTTCTTC.

The gene calls are TRBV15 and TRBJ1-1, with 8 positions matching TRBD1. Trimming took 9 bases from V and 0 from J; bases not matched to a gene: 6. Germline V gene sequence: CDR1 LNHNV, CDR2 YYDKDF (reference sequence). The CDR3 is 14 amino acids. The CDR3 spells CATRRDRLNTEAFF. CDR3 nucleotides: TGTGCCACGCGAAGGGACAGGCTGAACACTGAAGCTTTCTTT.

CDR3 loop: CASSLGQGAGETQYF. CDR3 DNA sequence: TGTGCCAGCTCACTAGGACAGGGGGCTGGAGAGACCCAGTACTTC. The chain uses TRBV18 and TRBJ2-5; TRBD1 matches 11 bases. Germline CDR1 and CDR2: KGHSH and LQKENI. The CDR3 is 15 amino acids. The V and J ends lost 4 bases and 4 bases, in that order; junction bases with no gene match: 5.

The CDR3 DNA sequence: TGTGCCAGCACACCGCCAAGAGAGAGGGGGAGCAATCAGCCCCAGCATTTT. The encoded protein is CASTPPRERGSNQPQHF. The rearrangement joins TRBV7-3 to TRBJ1-5, with TRBD1 as a possible D gene (6 bases). Germline assignment: CDR1 SGHTA and CDR2 FQGTGA. This CDR3 is 17 amino acids long. Trimming shortened V by 7 bases and J by 1 base, and 20 bases separated the two germline ends.

The CDR3 nucleotides read TGTGCCAGCTCACTCAGGGCACAAGAGACCCAGTACTTC. It specifies CASSLRAQETQYF. This chain uses TRBV18 with TRBJ2-5; D is perhaps TRBD1 (5 bases). V was shortened by 4 bases and J by 2 bases, with 8 bases between the two germline ends. Germline values: CDR1 KGHSH, CDR2 LQKENI. This CDR3 has 13 residues.

Here the CDR3 DNA reads TGTGCCAGCAGTTACCCCCGGGCGGGACTGTTTTTT. This codes for CASSYPRAGLFF. V usage is TRBV6-7 and J usage is TRBJ1-4; D gene ambiguous. TRBV6-7 is assigned to the ORF class and has an uncertain function. The CDR3 runs 12 residues. Trimming took off 2 bases at V and 13 bases at J, with 11 bases between the two ends.

This chain links TRBV28 with TRBJ1-4; D is unresolved. This CDR3 has 17 residues. Germline V gives CDR1 MDHEN, CDR2 SYDVKM. Trimming took 2 bases from V and 0 from J, leaving 13 bases between them. CDR3 protein: CASSLPRGSSTNEKLFF. For the CDR3, the DNA is TGTGCCAGCAGTTTACCGAGAGGTTCGTCAACTAATGAAAAACTGTTTTTT.

This sequence joins TRBV7-9 and TRBJ2-7, with D possibly being TRBD2 (6 bases). The CDR3 contains 15 residues. Between the trimmed V and J ends, which lost 1 base and 3 bases, there was a span of 13 bases. Germline V CDR1 and CDR2: SEHNR, FQNEAQ (reference sequence). The CDR3: CASSLEEGGVYEQYF. DNA of the CDR3: TGTGCCAGCAGCTTAGAGGAGGGAGGTGTCTACGAGCAGTACTTC. Looking up the rest from reference TRBV7-9 and TRBJ2-7 gives the full variable domain: DTGVSQNPRHKITKRGQNVTFRCDPISEHNRLYWYRQTLGQGPEFLTYFQNEAQLEKSRLLSDRFSAERPKGSFSTLEIQRTEQGDSAMYLCASSLEEGGVYEQYFGPGTRLTVT.

DNA of the CDR3: TGTGCCAGCAGTCGGGATTTCGGGGAGCTGTTTTTT. Its protein product is CASSRDFGELFF. This chain uses TRBV6-1 with TRBJ2-2; TRBD2 is a possible D gene (5 bases). The CDR3 consists of 12 residues. Germline V gene data show CDR1 as MNHNS and CDR2 as SASEGT. With 5 bases removed from V and 7 bases from J, the gap between germline ends came to 8 bases.

About this clone itself: Additional DNA sequences in this sample encode the identical CDR3. The V call is TRBV5-1, the J call TRBJ1-2; 11 bases are a match to TRBD1. Germline V gives CDR1 SGHRS, CDR2 YFSETQ. The CDR3 covers 14 residues. After removal of 2 bases from V and 4 bases from J, the junction contained 1 base not matched to a gene. As DNA, the CDR3 is TGCGCCAGCAGCTTAGGACAGGGGGCCTATGGCTACACCTTC. It yields the protein CASSLGQGAYGYTF. Variable domain in full (rest from reference TRBV5-1 and TRBJ1-2): KAGVTQTPRYLIKTRGQQVTLSCSPISGHRSVSWYQQTPGQGLQFLFEYFSETQRNKGNFPGRFSGRQFSNSRSEMNVSTLELGDSALYLCASSLGQGAYGYTFGSGTRLTVV.

This chain links TRBV6-6 with TRBJ1-1, with 12 positions matching TRBD1. With V trimmed by 6 bases and J by 4 bases, 3 bases remained unmatched. The CDR3 totals 14 residues. CDR1 and CDR2 (germline): MNHNY, SVGAGI (reference sequence). The chain's CDR3 is CASSLGQGATEAFF. CDR3 sequence (DNA): TGTGCCAGCAGCCTGGGACAGGGGGCCACTGAAGCTTTCTTT.

The chain has TRBV14 and TRBJ1-1; 9 bases are a match to TRBD1. From germline, CDR1 is SGHDN and CDR2 FVKESK. J gave up 4 bases and V 5 bases, and 11 bases lay outside the gene matches. This CDR3 has 16 residues. The CDR3, as DNA: TGTGCCAGCAGCGCTCGACAGGGGGTTTTAGGCACTGAAGCTTTCTTT. It specifies CASSARQGVLGTEAFF.

The rearrangement uses TRBV27 and TRBJ2-7; unclear D gene. The germline CDR1 and CDR2 sequences are MNHEY and SMNVEV (reference sequence). The V end lost 1 base, the J end lost 3 bases, and 10 bases lay between the germline ends. This CDR3 has 14 amino acids. The CDR3 nucleotides read TGTGCCAGCAGTTTATTTAGTGAGCTCTACGAGCAGTACTTC. This codes for CASSLFSELYEQYF.

The rearrangement joins TRBV5-1 to TRBJ2-3; 8 bases fit TRBD1. J was trimmed by 3 bases and V by 4 bases; bases with no gene match: 10. CDR3 length: 16 amino acids. Germline CDR1 and CDR2: SGHRS and YFSETQ. CDR3 in DNA: TGCGCCAGCAGCCGGAGGACAGGGATGGGGACAGATACGCAGTATTTT. Amino acids: CASSRRTGMGTDTQYF.

This chain connects TRBV18 to TRBJ2-5; unclear D gene. V lost 1 base and J lost 5, with 11 bases in between. CDR3 length: 14 amino acids. Germline CDR1 reads KGHSH; CDR2 reads LQKENI. CDR3 sequence reads: CASSPRFTFETQYF. The CDR3 DNA sequence: TGTGCCAGCTCACCACGATTCACTTTTGAGACCCAGTACTTC.